Below are 10 T cell receptor beta chains sequenced from a single sample in a study of blood T cell repertoires in COVID-19. Assay used: immunoSEQ multiplex PCR; TCRdb lists only in-frame clones, some missing. The top ten hold more than 10% of the sample, which has 60,000 to 85,000 clones, approximately 84% seen once. The sample comprised peripheral blood. The receptors here all came from a human donor in a cohort sampled during active COVID-19.

There are a few counts of this clone. The chain joins TRBV4-1 to TRBJ2-2, with D possibly matching TRBD1 (5 bases). There are 16 residues in the CDR3. The V and J ends lost 1 base and 6 bases respectively, with 15 bases between them. Looked up from germline, CDR1 is MGHRA and CDR2 is YSYEKL. In DNA form, the CDR3 reads TGCGCCAGCAGCCAAGGGGGCAGGGTGATGGCCGGGGAGCTGTTTTTT. Protein: CASSQGGRVMAGELFF.

V and J are TRBV29-1 and TRBJ2-2; 7 nucleotides line up with TRBD1. Trimming cost V 4 bases and J 4 bases; bases outside gene matches: 6. In germline, CDR1 is SQVTM, CDR2 ANQGSEA. CDR3 length: 14 amino acids. DNA of the CDR3: TGCAGCGTTGCCTTTCCAGGGGGCACCGGGGAGCTGTTTTTT. Translation: CSVAFPGGTGELFF.

The rearrangement links TRBV7-8 to TRBJ2-7, with 7 bases that match TRBD2. CDR1 is SGHVS, CDR2 FQNEAQ, per germline. The CDR3 sequence is 17 residues long. Unmatched junction bases numbered 16, after V lost 4 bases and J lost 4 bases. CDR3 loop: CASSSKGGGAGVYEQYF. CDR3 coding DNA: TGTGCCAGCAGCTCGAAAGGAGGCGGGGCGGGGGTTTACGAGCAGTACTTC.

This chain uses TRBV5-1 with TRBJ2-1, with D possibly matching TRBD1 (6 bases). V was cut by 4 bases and J by 2 bases, with 13 bases left in between. The germline CDR1 and CDR2 sequences are SGHRS and YFSETQ. The CDR3 loop spans 15 amino acids. CDR3 sequence reads: CASSQGQPPYNEQFF. In DNA form, the CDR3 reads TGCGCCAGCAGCCAAGGACAGCCACCCTACAATGAGCAGTTCTTC.

This chain uses TRBV7-9 with TRBJ2-3; tentative D call: TRBD2 (5 bases). CDR1 is SEHNR and CDR2 is FQNEAQ in the germline V gene (reference sequence). CDR3 size: 14 residues. Trimming left V 3 bases short and J 2 bases short, with 9 bases between. The CDR3 region has the DNA TGTGCCAGCAGCTTCGGGGTGAACACAGATACGCAGTATTTT. Translated, it gives CASSFGVNTDTQYF.

The J gene is TRBJ1-1, the V gene TRBV19; D perhaps matches TRBD1 (5 bases). V was pared by 5 bases and J by 4 bases, with 17 bases between. The CDR3 loop spans 15 amino acids. In germline, CDR1 is LNHDA, CDR2 SQIVND (reference sequence). CDR3 sequence reads: CASSPGGGSGTEAFF. The CDR3 DNA reads TGTGCCAGTAGTCCAGGTGGGGGGTCGGGCACTGAAGCTTTCTTT.

V usage is TRBV14 and J usage is TRBJ2-1; 11 bases line up with TRBD2. With 3 bases clipped from V and 4 bases from J, the junction kept 2 bases outside the gene matches. Germline CDR1 and CDR2: SGHDN and FVKESK. CDR3 size: 15 residues. Written as DNA, the CDR3 is TGTGCCAGCAGCCACGGGACTAGCGGATACAATGAGCAGTTCTTC. This translates into CASSHGTSGYNEQFF.

V is TRBV9 and J is TRBJ2-5, with 8 bases aligning to TRBD1. Per the germline V gene, CDR1 is SGDLS and CDR2 is YYNGEE. This CDR3 spans 14 amino acids. The V gene end was trimmed by 4 bases and the J gene end by 5 bases; junction bases not matched to a gene: 7. In DNA form, the CDR3 reads TGTGCCAGCAGCCCGCGGACAGGGACGGAGACCCAGTACTTC. This translates into CASSPRTGTETQYF.

The sample holds a few counts of this clone. V and J are TRBV18 and TRBJ2-7, with 9 bases that match TRBD2. The length of the CDR3 is 14 residues. The germline CDR1 and CDR2 sequences are KGHSH and LQKENI. V trimming: 3 bases; J trimming: 4 bases; junction bases outside the gene matches: 4. CDR3 protein: CASSPTSGGYEQYF. The CDR3 DNA reads TGTGCCAGCTCACCCACCAGCGGGGGGTACGAGCAGTACTTC.

The rearrangement joins TRBV4-1 to TRBJ2-1; 8 nucleotides agree with TRBD2. With V trimmed by 1 base and J by 3 bases, 8 bases remained unmatched. The CDR3 extends over 17 amino acids. CDR1 MGHRA and CDR2 YSYEKL come from the germline V gene. The CDR3 spells CASSQGNMGLVYNEQFF. CDR3 in DNA: TGCGCCAGCAGCCAAGGTAATATGGGACTAGTCTACAATGAGCAGTTCTTC.